This T cell receptor beta chain was sequenced in a study of T cells after yellow fever vaccination. Findings of the study overall: Clones from primary vaccination mostly reappeared after the booster (roughly 97% CD4, roughly 87% CD8).

A 5'RACE template-switching step, the method used to make TCR cDNA, added a universal primer site and UMIs. Using its own MiXCR run on the 5' RACE reads, TCRdb lists one record per CDR3 protein. Of about 63,000 distinct CDR3 sequences listed, about 7% were seen once; the top ten hold around 34%. This clonotype was recorded at least ten times. Its antigen is currently unknown. The germline V and J ends were trimmed by 6 bases and 7 bases, with 15 bases remaining between them. The CDR3 covers 13 residues. In germline, CDR1 is MDHEN, CDR2 SYDVKM. The material sequenced was CD8+ T cells sorted from PBMCs, taken 15 days after the yellow fever booster vaccination. The V and J genes are TRBV28 and TRBJ1-2; D is possibly TRBD1 (6 bases). The sequence was obtained from a young man who received the YFV17D yellow fever vaccine. CDR3 residues: CASSPTTGLGYTF. The CDR3 DNA is TGTGCCAGCAGCCCAACCACAGGGCTTGGCTACACCTTC.